This T cell receptor beta chain originates from a study of response to subunit inactivated influenza vaccine. Overall study findings and caveats: A suggestion made by the authors is that each seasonal influenza vaccination recruits few new T cells.

CDR3 length: 14 residues. Germline lookup yields CDR1 SGHTA and CDR2 FQGNSA. V was pared by 4 bases and J by 2 bases, with 4 bases of the junction left unmatched. TCRdb fed the RT-PCR reads into MiXCR, producing one record per CDR3 protein. Of approximately 730,000 distinct CDR3 sequences in the sample, approximately 15% were seen once. This clonotype has a count of ten or more. Its antigen remains unknown. The sample here was PBMCs from blood, taken 14 days before vaccination. This clonotype originated in a man aged 45-65 years who received an inactivated influenza vaccine. This chain joins TRBV7-2 and TRBJ1-1; 7 nucleotides match TRBD1. DNA of the CDR3: TGTGCCAGCAGCTCTACAGGGGCCAACACTGAAGCTTTCTTT. Translated: CASSSTGANTEAFF.